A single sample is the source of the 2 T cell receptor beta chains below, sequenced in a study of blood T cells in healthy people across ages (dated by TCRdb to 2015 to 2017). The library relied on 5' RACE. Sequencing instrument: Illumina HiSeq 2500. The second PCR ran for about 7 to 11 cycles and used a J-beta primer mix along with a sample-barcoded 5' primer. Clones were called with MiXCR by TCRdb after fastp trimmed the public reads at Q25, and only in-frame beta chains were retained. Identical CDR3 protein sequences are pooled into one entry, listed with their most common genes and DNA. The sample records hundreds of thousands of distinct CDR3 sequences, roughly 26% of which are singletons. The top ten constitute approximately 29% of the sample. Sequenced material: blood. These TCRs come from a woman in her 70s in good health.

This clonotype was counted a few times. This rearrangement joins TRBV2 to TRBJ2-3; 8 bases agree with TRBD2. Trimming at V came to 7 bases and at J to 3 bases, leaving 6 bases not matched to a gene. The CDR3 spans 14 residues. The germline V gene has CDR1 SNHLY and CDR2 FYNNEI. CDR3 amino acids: CASTPAGVTDTQYF. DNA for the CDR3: TGTGCCAGCACGCCAGCGGGAGTGACAGATACGCAGTATTTT.

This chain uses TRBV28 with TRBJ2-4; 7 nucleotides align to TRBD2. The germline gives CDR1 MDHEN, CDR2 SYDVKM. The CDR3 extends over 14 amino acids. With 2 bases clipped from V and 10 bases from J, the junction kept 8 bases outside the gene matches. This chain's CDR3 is CASSLGTSVGIQYF. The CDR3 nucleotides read TGTGCCAGCAGTTTAGGTACTAGCGTAGGAATTCAGTACTTC. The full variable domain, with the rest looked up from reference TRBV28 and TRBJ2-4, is DVKVTQSSRYLVKRTGEKVFLECVQDMDHENMFWYRQDPGLGLRLIYFSYDVKMKEKGDIPEGYSVSREKKERFSLILESASTNQTSMYLCASSLGTSVGIQYFGAGTRLSVL.